This TCR beta chain was sequenced in a study of PD-1 blockade in classical Hodgkin lymphoma. Assay: immunoSEQ multiplex PCR; the TCRdb copy retains only in-frame clones and omits some. Among around 20,000 clones listed, approximately 92% were seen once. Broader study findings: Newly diagnosed patients were said to have less baseline TCR diversity than healthy donors did.

Stated time point: newly diagnosed, previously untreated cHL patient sample. Magnetic negative selection was used to purify CD4+ T cells from thawed PBMCs. It was PBMCs in newly diagnosed, untreated classical Hodgkin lymphoma that served as comparison. In regard to this clone: Antigen: not known.

The V and J ends lost 10 bases and 2 bases respectively, with 14 bases between them. The CDR3 sequence is 14 residues long. The germline V gene encodes CDR1 SGHTA and CDR2 FQGNSA. This chain uses TRBV7-2 with TRBJ2-2; a weak D match, TRBD2 (5 bases). The TCR originated in a human donor with classical Hodgkin lymphoma. Sequences were obtained from CD4+ T cells from blood. This CDR3 reads CATTGRGNTGELFF. CDR3 DNA: TGTGCCACCACGGGTCGGGGTAACACCGGGGAGCTGTTTTTT.